One T cell receptor beta chain is described in this entry. This entry is derived from a study of response to subunit inactivated influenza vaccine. From germline, CDR1 is ENHRY and CDR2 SYGVKD. V lost 4 bases and J lost 8; bases outside the gene matches: 8. The CDR3 sequence is 14 residues long. TCRdb itself ran the RT-PCR reads through MiXCR, one entry per CDR3 protein. Of about 700,000 distinct CDR3 sequences listed, 11% to 15% are singletons. The sample was PBMCs from blood, taken 14 to 15 days before vaccination. The chain couples TRBV10-3 to TRBJ2-3, with 8 bases aligning to TRBD2. The source of this sequence is a man aged 45 to 65 who received an inactivated influenza vaccine. The DNA for the CDR3 is TGTGCCATCAGTGGCCGGGAGGGACTAGGTACGCAGTATTTT. Encoded protein: CAISGREGLGTQYF.